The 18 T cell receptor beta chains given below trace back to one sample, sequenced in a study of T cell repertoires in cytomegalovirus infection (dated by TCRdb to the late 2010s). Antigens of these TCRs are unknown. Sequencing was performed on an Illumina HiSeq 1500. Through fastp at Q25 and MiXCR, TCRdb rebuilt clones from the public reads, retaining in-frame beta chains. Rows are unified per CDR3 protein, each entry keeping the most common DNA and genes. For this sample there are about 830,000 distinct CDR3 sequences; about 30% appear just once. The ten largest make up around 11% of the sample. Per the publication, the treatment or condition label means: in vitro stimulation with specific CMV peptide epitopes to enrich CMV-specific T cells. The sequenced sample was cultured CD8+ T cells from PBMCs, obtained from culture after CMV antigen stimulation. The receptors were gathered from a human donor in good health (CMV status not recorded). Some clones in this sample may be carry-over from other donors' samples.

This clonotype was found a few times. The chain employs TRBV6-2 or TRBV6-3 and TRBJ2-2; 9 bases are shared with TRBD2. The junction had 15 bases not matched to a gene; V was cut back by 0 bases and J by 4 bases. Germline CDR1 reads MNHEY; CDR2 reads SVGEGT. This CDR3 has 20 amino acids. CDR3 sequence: CASSYSSSGGGAISTGELFF. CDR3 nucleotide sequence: TGTGCCAGCAGTTACTCGAGCTCCGGCGGGGGGGCGATCAGCACCGGGGAGCTGTTTTTT.

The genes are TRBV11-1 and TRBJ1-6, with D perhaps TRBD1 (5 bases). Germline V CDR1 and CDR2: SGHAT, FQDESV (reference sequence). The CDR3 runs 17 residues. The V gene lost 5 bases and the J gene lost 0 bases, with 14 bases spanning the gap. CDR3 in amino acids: CASSPGPRSSYNSPLHF. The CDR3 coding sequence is TGTGCCAGCAGCCCGGGACCCCGGAGCTCCTATAATTCACCCCTCCACTTT.

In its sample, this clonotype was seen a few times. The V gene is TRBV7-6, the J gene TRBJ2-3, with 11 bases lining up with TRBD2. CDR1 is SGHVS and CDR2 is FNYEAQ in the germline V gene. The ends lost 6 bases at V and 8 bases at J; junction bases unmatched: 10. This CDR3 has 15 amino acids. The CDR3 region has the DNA TGTGCCAGCAGTGCCCCTAGCGGGGGGCTCGCTACGCAGTATTTT. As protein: CASSAPSGGLATQYF.

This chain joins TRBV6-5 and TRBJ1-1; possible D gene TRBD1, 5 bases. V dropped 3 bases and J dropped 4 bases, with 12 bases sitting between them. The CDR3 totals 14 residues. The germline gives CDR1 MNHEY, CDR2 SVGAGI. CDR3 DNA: TGTGCCAGCAGTTATTATGTCGGGGGCACTGAAGCTTTCTTT. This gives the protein CASSYYVGGTEAFF.

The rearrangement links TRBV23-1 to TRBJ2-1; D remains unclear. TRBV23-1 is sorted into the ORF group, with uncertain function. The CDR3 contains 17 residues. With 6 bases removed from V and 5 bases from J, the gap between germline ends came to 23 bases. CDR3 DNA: TGCGCCAGCAGCCCACTGAACCAACTCTTCCCCGACAATGAGCAGTTCTTC. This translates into CASSPLNQLFPDNEQFF.

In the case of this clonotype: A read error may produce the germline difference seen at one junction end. The CDR3 is CASRQDPPTGFVEQFF. As DNA, the CDR3 is TGCGCCAGCAGACAAGATCCCCCGACGGGGTTTGTTGAGCAGTTCTTC. V usage is TRBV4-1 and J usage is TRBJ2-1; TRBD2 might be the D (5 bases). CDR1 is MGHRA and CDR2 is YSYEKL in the germline V gene. This CDR3 is built from 16 residues.

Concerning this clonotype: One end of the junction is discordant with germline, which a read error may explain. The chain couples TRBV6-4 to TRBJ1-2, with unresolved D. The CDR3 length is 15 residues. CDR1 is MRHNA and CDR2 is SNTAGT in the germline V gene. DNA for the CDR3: TGTGCCAGCAGTTACTCCGGGGTAGCTAGATATGGCTACACCTTC. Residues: CASSYSGVARYGYTF.

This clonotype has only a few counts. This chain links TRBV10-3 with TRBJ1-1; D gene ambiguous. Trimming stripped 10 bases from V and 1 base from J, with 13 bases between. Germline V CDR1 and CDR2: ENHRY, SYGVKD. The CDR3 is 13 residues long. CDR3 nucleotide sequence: TGTGCCACCACCGGTGACGCGAACACTGAAGCTTTCTTT. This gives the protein CATTGDANTEAFF.

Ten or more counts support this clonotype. In nucleotides, the CDR3 is TGTGCCAGCAGTCCAGACCCCGGTTCGGGCAGGGATGAGCAGTTCTTC. Protein: CASSPDPGSGRDEQFF. The gene calls are TRBV6-1 and TRBJ2-1; TRBD1 might be the D (5 bases). The CDR3 consists of 16 residues. V was shortened by 5 bases and J by 8 bases, with 22 bases between the two germline ends. Per germline, CDR1 MNHNS and CDR2 SASEGT.

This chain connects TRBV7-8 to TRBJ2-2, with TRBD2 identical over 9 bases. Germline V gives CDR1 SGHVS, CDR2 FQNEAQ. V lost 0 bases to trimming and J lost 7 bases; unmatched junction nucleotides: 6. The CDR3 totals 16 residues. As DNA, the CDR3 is TGTGCCAGCAGCTTAGCGTCGGCGGGGGGGAACGGGGAGCTGTTTTTT. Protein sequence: CASSLASAGGNGELFF.

The CDR3 sequence is CASQLLQGLTGELFF. CDR3 sequence (DNA): TGTGCCAGCCAGTTACTTCAGGGATTAACCGGGGAGCTGTTTTTT. This chain uses TRBV6-5 with TRBJ2-2, with D maybe TRBD1 (5 bases). The length of the CDR3 is 15 residues. Germline V gives CDR1 MNHEY, CDR2 SVGAGI. The V gene lost 8 bases and the J gene lost 5 bases, with 18 bases spanning the gap.

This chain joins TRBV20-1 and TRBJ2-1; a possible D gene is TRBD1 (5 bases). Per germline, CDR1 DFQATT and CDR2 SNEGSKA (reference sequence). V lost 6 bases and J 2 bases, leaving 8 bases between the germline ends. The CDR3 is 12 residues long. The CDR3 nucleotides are TGCAGTGCAACGGACACCTACAATGAGCAGTTCTTC. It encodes CSATDTYNEQFF.

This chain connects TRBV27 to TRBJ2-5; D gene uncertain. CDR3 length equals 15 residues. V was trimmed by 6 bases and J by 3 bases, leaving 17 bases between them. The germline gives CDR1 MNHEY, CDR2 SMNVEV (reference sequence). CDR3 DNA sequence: TGTGCCAGCAGCCCGACCCCCGAAACAGAAGAGACCCAGTACTTC. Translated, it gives CASSPTPETEETQYF.

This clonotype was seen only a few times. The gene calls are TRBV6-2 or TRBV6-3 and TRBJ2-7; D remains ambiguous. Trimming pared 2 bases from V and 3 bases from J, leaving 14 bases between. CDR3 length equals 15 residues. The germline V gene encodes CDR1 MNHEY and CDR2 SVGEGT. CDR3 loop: CASSYGEGPNYEQYV. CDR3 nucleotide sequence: TGTGCCAGCAGTTACGGAGAAGGGCCCAACTACGAGCAGTACGTC.

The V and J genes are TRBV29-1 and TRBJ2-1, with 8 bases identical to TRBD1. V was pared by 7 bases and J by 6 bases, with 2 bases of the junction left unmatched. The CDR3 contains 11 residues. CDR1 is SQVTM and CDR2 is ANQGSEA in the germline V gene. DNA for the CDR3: TGCAGCGGACAGGGGAGCAATGAGCAGTTCTTC. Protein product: CSGQGSNEQFF.

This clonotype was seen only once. The CDR3 DNA sequence: TGTGCCAGTATGGCCAGGAGGACGACCACTGAAGCTTTCTTT. This sequence encodes CASMARRTTTEAFF. V usage is TRBV19 and J usage is TRBJ1-1; D ambiguous. V was clipped by 7 bases and J by 4 bases, with 16 bases between them. The CDR3 length is 14 residues. The germline V gene encodes CDR1 LNHDA and CDR2 SQIVND (reference sequence).

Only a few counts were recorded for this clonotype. CDR3 sequence: CASSHRGPQGAGELFF. CDR3 nucleotides: TGTGCCAGCAGCCATCGGGGGCCGCAAGGGGCCGGGGAGCTGTTTTTT. V usage is TRBV7-2 and J usage is TRBJ2-2; TRBD1 or TRBD2 may be the D gene (6 bases each). The ends were cut back, 5 bases at V and 6 bases at J, with 19 bases in the middle. The CDR3 extends over 16 amino acids. Looked up from germline, CDR1 is SGHTA and CDR2 is FQGNSA.

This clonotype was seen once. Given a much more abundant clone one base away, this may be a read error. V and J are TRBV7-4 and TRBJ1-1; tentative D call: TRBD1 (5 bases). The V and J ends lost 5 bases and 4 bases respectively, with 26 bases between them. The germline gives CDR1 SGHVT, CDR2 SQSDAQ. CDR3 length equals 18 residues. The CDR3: CASSARGLRYPWGTEAFF. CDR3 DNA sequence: TGTGCCAGCAGCGCAAGGGGCCTACGGTACCCTTGGGGCACTGAAGCTTTCTTT.